Listed here are 22 T cell receptor beta chains from one sample, sequenced in a study of CD4+ T cells in melanoma. Data came from immunoSEQ multiplex PCR; TCRdb stores just in-frame clones and leaves some out. The repertoire consists of 9,300 or so clones, with roughly two thirds occurring once and the leading ten covering roughly 15%. Material for sequencing was cells from a culture (not recorded whether cultured in vitro). The receptor source for this set is a human donor with melanoma.

The chain has TRBV6-5 and TRBJ1-1, with 8 bases that match TRBD1. The germline V gene encodes CDR1 MNHEY and CDR2 SVGAGI. Trimming at V came to 0 bases and at J to 4 bases, leaving 4 bases not matched to a gene. CDR3 length: 15 residues. This chain's CDR3 is CASSYSGTGATEAFF. The CDR3 coding sequence is TGTGCCAGCAGTTACTCCGGGACAGGTGCCACTGAAGCTTTCTTT.

The chain carries TRBV9 and TRBJ2-1; D remains unclear. Germline V lookup: CDR1 SGDLS, CDR2 YYNGEE. The CDR3 has 15 residues. Trimming shortened V by 4 bases and J by 6 bases, and 17 bases separated the two germline ends. CDR3 in DNA: TGTGCCAGCAGCCCTAGACTCGATCGGACCAATGAGCAGTTCTTC. It specifies CASSPRLDRTNEQFF.

This clone was seen more than once but under ten times. At one end, the junction sequence differs from germline, possibly due to a read error. The chain is built from TRBV10-2 and TRBJ2-2, with 7 bases identical to TRBD1. In germline, CDR1 is WSHSY, CDR2 SAAADI. The CDR3 covers 13 residues. DNA for the CDR3: TGCGCCAGCGGCCCGGACAGGTCCTCTTTTAAGGATTTT. Translation: CASGPDRSSFKDF.

The rearrangement uses TRBV5-1 and TRBJ2-7; TRBD1 or TRBD2 may be the D gene (5 bases each). The germline gives CDR1 SGHRS, CDR2 YFSETQ. The V end lost 0 bases, the J end lost 2 bases, and 15 bases lay between the germline ends. This CDR3 has 16 amino acids. The CDR3 reads CASSLGGWLRTYEQYF. CDR3 DNA: TGCGCCAGCAGCTTGGGGGGGTGGCTGCGGACCTACGAGCAGTACTTC.

The CDR3 coding sequence is TGCGCCAGCAGTCAACAGGGGATAGGCAATCAGCCCCAGCATTTT. This sequence encodes CASSQQGIGNQPQHF. The chain carries TRBV4-1 and TRBJ1-5; TRBD1 agrees at 7 bases. V was pared by 6 bases and J by 2 bases, with 7 bases of the junction left unmatched. The CDR3 is 15 amino acids. The germline CDR1 and CDR2 sequences are MGHRA and YSYEKL.

This clone was detected a few times. The chain employs TRBV5-4 and TRBJ2-5, with D perhaps matching TRBD1 or TRBD2 (5 bases each). Trimming left V 4 bases short and J 0 bases short, with 16 bases between. The CDR3 is 16 residues long. The germline CDR1 and CDR2 sequences are SGHNT and YYREEE (reference sequence). CDR3 protein: CASSPTRDVDQETQYF. Written as DNA, the CDR3 is TGTGCCAGCAGCCCAACTCGGGACGTGGACCAAGAGACCCAGTACTTC.

This chain connects TRBV9 to TRBJ2-7; perhaps TRBD1 as D (6 bases). V dropped 0 bases and J dropped 4 bases, with 14 bases sitting between them. This CDR3 has 15 amino acids. Per germline, CDR1 SGDLS and CDR2 YYNGEE. CDR3 DNA sequence: TGTGCCAGCAGCGTAGCTACAGGGTGGGAATACGAGCAGTACTTC. Its translation: CASSVATGWEYEQYF.

The genes are TRBV10-2 and TRBJ2-5, with D perhaps TRBD2 (6 bases). This CDR3 comprises 15 residues. V was clipped by 6 bases and J by 2 bases, with 16 bases between them. The germline gives CDR1 WSHSY, CDR2 SAAADI. The CDR3 DNA is TGCGCCAGCAGGAGGTTCCCGGGACTGCAAGAGACCCAGTACTTC. Translated, it gives CASRRFPGLQETQYF.

The chain recombines TRBV6-6 with TRBJ2-5; 7 positions agree with TRBD1. Trimming took 8 bases from V and 2 from J; bases not matched to a gene: 8. The CDR3 runs to 14 residues. Germline V gives CDR1 MNHNY, CDR2 SVGAGI (reference sequence). CDR3 nucleotides: TGTGCCAGCTCCCAACCGGGACAGCAAGAGACCCAGTACTTC. Amino acid sequence: CASSQPGQQETQYF.

This sequence joins TRBV5-1 and TRBJ2-3; no firm D call. The ends were cut back, 3 bases at V and 1 base at J, with 12 bases in the middle. CDR3 length: 15 residues. Germline CDR1 SGHRS, CDR2 YFSETQ. The CDR3 loop reads CASSSAGWGTDTQYF. As DNA, the CDR3 is TGCGCCAGCAGCTCGGCTGGGTGGGGCACAGATACGCAGTATTTT.

The chain joins TRBV18 to TRBJ2-7; D is possibly TRBD1 or TRBD2 (6 bases each). The CDR3 length is 14 residues. CDR1 is KGHSH, CDR2 LQKENI, per germline. V was shortened by 1 base and J by 2 bases, with 9 bases between the two germline ends. This CDR3 is CASSPRGAPYEQYF. The CDR3 nucleotides read TGTGCCAGCTCACCACGGGGGGCACCCTACGAGCAGTACTTC.

This clone was found a few times. The chain couples TRBV20-1 to TRBJ1-1; the D is unclear. V shed 6 bases and J shed 1 base, with 6 bases lying between them. CDR1 is DFQATT, CDR2 SNEGSKA, per germline (reference sequence). The CDR3 is 11 residues long. CDR3 sequence: CSAGRNTEAFF. For the CDR3, the DNA is TGCAGTGCAGGCCGGAACACTGAAGCTTTCTTT.

The chain has TRBV5-6 and TRBJ1-5; tentatively, D is TRBD1 (6 bases). The germline CDR1 and CDR2 sequences are SGHDT and YYEEEE. The V gene lost 2 bases and the J gene lost 3 bases, with 12 bases spanning the gap. This CDR3 spans 15 amino acids. DNA for the CDR3: TGTGCCAGCAGCTTCTACGGGGACAACAATCAGCCCCAGCATTTT. Residues: CASSFYGDNNQPQHF.

V usage is TRBV5-1 and J usage is TRBJ1-6; D is unclear. The CDR3 covers 15 residues. Germline V gives CDR1 SGHRS, CDR2 YFSETQ. The V gene lost 0 bases and the J gene lost 13 bases, with 17 bases spanning the gap. The CDR3 sequence: CASSLGDLPGLPLHF. CDR3 DNA: TGCGCCAGCAGCTTGGGAGACTTACCCGGGCTTCCCCTCCACTTT.

The CDR3 region is CAWSGSTIPPYEQYF. The CDR3 DNA reads TGTGCCTGGAGTGGGTCAACGATTCCCCCCTACGAGCAGTACTTC. V usage is TRBV30 and J usage is TRBJ2-7; the D is unclear. This CDR3 has 15 amino acids. V lost 1 base, J lost 2 bases, and 15 bases lay in between. The germline CDR1 and CDR2 sequences are GTSNPN and SVGIG (reference sequence).

A few counts support this clone. The chain links TRBV6-1 to TRBJ2-2; tentatively, D is TRBD1 (6 bases). With 4 bases removed from V and 3 bases from J, the gap between germline ends came to 12 bases. CDR1 and CDR2 from the germline V gene are MNHNS and SASEGT. The length of the CDR3 is 15 residues. The CDR3 DNA follows: TGTGCCAGCAGTGTCCGGACAGCTGACACCGGGGAGCTGTTTTTT. This sequence encodes CASSVRTADTGELFF.

The chain recombines TRBV11-3 with TRBJ2-1; D possibly corresponds to TRBD2 (5 bases). V was pared by 0 bases and J by 7 bases, with 7 bases between. Germline CDR1 is SGHNT and CDR2 is YENEEA. The CDR3 sequence is 13 residues long. The chain's CDR3 is CASSLDRGNEQFF. CDR3 coding DNA: TGTGCCAGCAGCTTAGATCGAGGGAATGAGCAGTTCTTC.

The CDR3 is CASSTGQGSNTEAFF. The DNA for the CDR3 is TGCGCCAGCAGCACAGGACAGGGTTCCAACACTGAAGCTTTCTTT. J is TRBJ1-1 and V is TRBV5-1; 8 bases match TRBD1. The V gene end was trimmed by 4 bases and the J gene end by 2 bases; junction bases not matched to a gene: 7. Germline V gives CDR1 SGHRS, CDR2 YFSETQ. CDR3 size: 15 residues.

This clone showed up just a few times. The genes are TRBV10-2 and TRBJ2-7; tentatively, D is TRBD2 (6 bases). From germline, CDR1 is WSHSY and CDR2 SAAADI. Trimming took 3 bases from V and 3 from J, leaving 15 bases between them. The CDR3 length is 15 residues. The CDR3 spells CASSDREETRYEQYF. The CDR3 DNA reads TGCGCCAGCAGTGACAGGGAGGAGACCCGCTACGAGCAGTACTTC.

The chain is built from TRBV7-3 and TRBJ1-4, with no clear D. CDR3 length equals 15 residues. Germline V gene sequence: CDR1 SGHTA, CDR2 FQGTGA. The V gene lost 2 bases and the J gene lost 4 bases, with 11 bases spanning the gap. The CDR3 DNA reads TGTGCCAGCAGCTTAGTAGCCAGGAGTAATGAAAAACTGTTTTTT. Residues: CASSLVARSNEKLFF.

This chain links TRBV6-6 with TRBJ2-7; 7 nucleotides line up with TRBD1. The CDR3 spans 15 residues. The V gene end was trimmed by 0 bases and the J gene end by 7 bases; junction bases not matched to a gene: 9. Germline CDR1 MNHNY, CDR2 SVGAGI (reference sequence). CDR3 region: CASSYSGGRGSEQYF. CDR3 in DNA: TGTGCCAGCAGTTACTCAGGGGGCAGGGGATCAGAGCAGTACTTC.

The V and J genes are TRBV19 and TRBJ2-7; no firm D call. V shed 4 bases and J shed 6 bases, with 13 bases lying between them. This CDR3 is 13 amino acids long. CDR1 is LNHDA, CDR2 SQIVND, per germline (reference sequence). CDR3 nucleotide sequence: TGTGCCAGTAGTAACGGCAGGTATGCCGAGCAGTACTTC. It codes for CASSNGRYAEQYF.